This paragraph reports one T cell receptor beta chain. Per germline, CDR1 MNHEY and CDR2 SVGEGT. Trimming cost V 6 bases and J 1 base, with 9 bases left between them. This CDR3 region has 13 residues. This record comes from a study of blood T cells in healthy people across ages. Turning to the study itself: Through template switching, about one barcoded beta molecule was captured per two T cells, as measured in model experiments.

Together with a sample-barcoded 5' primer, a J-beta primer mix was included in a second PCR lasting 7 to 11 cycles. TCRdb independently ran MiXCR on the 5' RACE reads; one entry per CDR3 protein. The profile shows about 770,000 distinct CDR3 sequences, approximately 48% of them singletons. Sequencing was performed on blood. V usage is TRBV6-2 or TRBV6-3 and J usage is TRBJ1-1; D remains unclear. This receptor was identified in a man aged 55 to 69 in good health. CDR3 DNA sequence: TGTGCCAGCAGATCCTCCGGGAACACTGAAGCTTTCTTT. Protein product: CASRSSGNTEAFF.